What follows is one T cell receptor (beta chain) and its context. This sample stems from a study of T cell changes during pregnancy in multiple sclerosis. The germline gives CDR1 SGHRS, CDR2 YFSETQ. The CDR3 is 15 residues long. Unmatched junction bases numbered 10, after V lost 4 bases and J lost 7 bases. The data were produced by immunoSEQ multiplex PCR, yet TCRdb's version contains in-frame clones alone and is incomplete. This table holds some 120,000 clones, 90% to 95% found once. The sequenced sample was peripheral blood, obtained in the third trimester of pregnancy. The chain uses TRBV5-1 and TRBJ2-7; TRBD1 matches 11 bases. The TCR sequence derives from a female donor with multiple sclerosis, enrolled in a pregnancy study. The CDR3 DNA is TGCGCCAGCAGCGAAGGGGACAGGGGGTTTACGGAGCAGTACTTC. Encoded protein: CASSEGDRGFTEQYF.